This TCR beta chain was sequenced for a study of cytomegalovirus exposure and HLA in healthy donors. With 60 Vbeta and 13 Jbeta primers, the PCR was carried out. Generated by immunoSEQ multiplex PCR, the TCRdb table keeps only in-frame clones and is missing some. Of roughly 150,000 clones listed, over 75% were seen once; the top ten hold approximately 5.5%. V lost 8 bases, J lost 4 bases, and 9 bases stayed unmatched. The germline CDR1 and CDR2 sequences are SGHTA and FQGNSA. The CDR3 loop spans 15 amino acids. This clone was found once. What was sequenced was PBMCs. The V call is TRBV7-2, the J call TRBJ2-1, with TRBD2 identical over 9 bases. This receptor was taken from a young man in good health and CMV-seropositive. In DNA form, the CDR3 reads TGTGCCAGCGGAAGAGTTAGCGGGAGATACAATGAGCAGTTCTTC. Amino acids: CASGRVSGRYNEQFF.